This T cell receptor (beta chain) is drawn from a study of blood T cells in healthy people across ages. This CDR3 comprises 13 residues. Germline CDR1 is SGHVS and CDR2 is FNYEAQ. V was clipped by 3 bases and J by 5 bases, with 8 bases between them. Next came a second PCR, run for roughly 7 to 12 cycles, which used a sample-barcoded 5' primer along with a J-beta primer mix. Carrying 12 random nucleotides, a template-switch adaptor labeled each individual cDNA molecule. From the 5' RACE reads, TCRdb called clonotypes with MiXCR, one entry per CDR3 protein. The table records 1.2 million to 1.5 million distinct CDR3 sequences, around 59% of them present only once.

The sequence derives from a man between 18 and 29 years old in good health. The rearrangement uses TRBV7-6 and TRBJ2-1; D tentatively reads TRBD1 or TRBD2 (5 bases each). The specimen sequenced was blood. CDR3 nucleotide sequence: TGTGCCAGCAGCTTTTGGGGGAACAATGAGCAGTTCTTC. This sequence encodes CASSFWGNNEQFF.